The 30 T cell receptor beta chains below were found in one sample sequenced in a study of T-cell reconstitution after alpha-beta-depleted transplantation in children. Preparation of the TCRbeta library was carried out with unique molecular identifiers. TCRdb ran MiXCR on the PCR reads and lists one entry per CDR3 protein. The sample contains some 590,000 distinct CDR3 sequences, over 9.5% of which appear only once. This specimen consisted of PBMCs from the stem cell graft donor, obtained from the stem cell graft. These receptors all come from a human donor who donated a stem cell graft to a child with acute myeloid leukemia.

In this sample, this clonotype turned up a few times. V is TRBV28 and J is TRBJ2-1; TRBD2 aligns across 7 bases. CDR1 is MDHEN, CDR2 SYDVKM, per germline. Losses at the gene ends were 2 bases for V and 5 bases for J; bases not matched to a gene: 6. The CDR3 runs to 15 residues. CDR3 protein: CASSLRWAGDNEQFF. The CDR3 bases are TGTGCCAGCAGTTTAAGATGGGCGGGAGACAATGAGCAGTTCTTC.

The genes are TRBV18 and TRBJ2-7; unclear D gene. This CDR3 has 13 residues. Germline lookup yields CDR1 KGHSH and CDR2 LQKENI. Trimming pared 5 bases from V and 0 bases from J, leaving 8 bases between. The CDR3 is CASSDVYSYEQYF. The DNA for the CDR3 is TGTGCCAGCTCAGACGTCTACTCCTACGAGCAGTACTTC.

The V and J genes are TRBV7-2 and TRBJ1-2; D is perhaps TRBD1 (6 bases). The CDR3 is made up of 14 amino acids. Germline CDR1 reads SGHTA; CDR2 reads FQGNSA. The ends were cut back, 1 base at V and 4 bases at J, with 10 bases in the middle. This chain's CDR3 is CASSLVGDIYGYTF. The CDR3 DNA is TGTGCCAGCAGCTTAGTCGGGGACATCTATGGCTACACCTTC.

The CDR3 nucleotides read TGTGCCAGCAGCTCTGACACGACAGATACGCAGTATTTT. Its protein product is CASSSDTTDTQYF. The V call is TRBV7-9, the J call TRBJ2-3; D call uncertain. Germline CDR1 and CDR2: SEHNR and FQNEAQ (reference sequence). This CDR3 contains 13 residues. V lost 4 bases and J lost 3, with 8 bases in between.

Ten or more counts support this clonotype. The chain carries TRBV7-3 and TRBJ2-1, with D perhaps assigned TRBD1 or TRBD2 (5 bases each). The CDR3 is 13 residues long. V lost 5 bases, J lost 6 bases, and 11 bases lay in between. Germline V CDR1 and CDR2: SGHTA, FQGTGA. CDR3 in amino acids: CASSPGTTNEQFF. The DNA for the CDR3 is TGTGCCAGCAGCCCTGGGACCACCAATGAGCAGTTCTTC.

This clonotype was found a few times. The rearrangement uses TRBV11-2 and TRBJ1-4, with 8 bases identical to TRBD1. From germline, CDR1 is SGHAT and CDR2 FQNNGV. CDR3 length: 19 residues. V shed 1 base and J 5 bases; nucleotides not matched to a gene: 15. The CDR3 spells CASSLGLGRVRTGNEKLFF. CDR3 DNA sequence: TGTGCCAGCAGCTTAGGCCTGGGGAGGGTTAGGACAGGGAATGAAAAACTGTTTTTT. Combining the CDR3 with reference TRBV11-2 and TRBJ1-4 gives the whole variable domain EAGVAQSPRYKIIEKRQSVAFWCNPISGHATLYWYQQILGQGPKLLIQFQNNGVVDDSQLPKDRFSAERLKGVDSTLKIQPAKLEDSAVYLCASSLGLGRVRTGNEKLFFGSGTQLSVL.

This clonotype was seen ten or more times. CDR3 in amino acids: CSVIPSANTGELFF. Here the CDR3 DNA reads TGCAGCGTTATACCCAGCGCGAACACCGGGGAGCTGTTTTTT. The chain recombines TRBV29-1 with TRBJ2-2; D remains unclear. V lost 5 bases to trimming and J lost 0 bases, with 10 bases between them. The CDR3 loop spans 14 amino acids. CDR1 SQVTM and CDR2 ANQGSEA come from the germline V gene.

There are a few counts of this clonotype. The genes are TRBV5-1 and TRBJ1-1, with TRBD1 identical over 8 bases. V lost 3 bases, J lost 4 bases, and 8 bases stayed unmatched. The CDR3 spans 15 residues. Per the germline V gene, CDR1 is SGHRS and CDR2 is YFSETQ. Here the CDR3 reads CASSYPGQGPTEAFF. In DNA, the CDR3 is TGCGCCAGCAGCTACCCCGGACAGGGCCCCACTGAAGCTTTCTTT.

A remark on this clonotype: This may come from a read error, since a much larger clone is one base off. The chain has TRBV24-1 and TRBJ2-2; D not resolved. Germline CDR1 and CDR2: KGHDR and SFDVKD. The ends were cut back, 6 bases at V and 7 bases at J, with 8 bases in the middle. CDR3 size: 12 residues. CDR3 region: CATSLLSGELFF. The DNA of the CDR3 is TGTGCCACCAGTTTGTTGAGCGGGGAGCTGTTTTTT.

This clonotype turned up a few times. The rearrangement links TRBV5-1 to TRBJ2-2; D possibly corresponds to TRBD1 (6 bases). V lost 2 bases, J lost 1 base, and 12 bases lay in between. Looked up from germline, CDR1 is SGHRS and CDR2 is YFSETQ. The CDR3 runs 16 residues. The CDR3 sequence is CASSLGPTGNTGELFF. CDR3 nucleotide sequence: TGCGCCAGCAGCTTAGGGCCGACAGGGAACACCGGGGAGCTGTTTTTT.

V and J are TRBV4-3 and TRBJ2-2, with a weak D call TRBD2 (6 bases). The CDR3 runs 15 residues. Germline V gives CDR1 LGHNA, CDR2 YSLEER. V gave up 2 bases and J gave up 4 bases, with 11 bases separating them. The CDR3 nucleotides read TGCGCCAGCAGCCAACTGGCGGGGCCCACCGGGGAGCTGTTTTTT. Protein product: CASSQLAGPTGELFF.

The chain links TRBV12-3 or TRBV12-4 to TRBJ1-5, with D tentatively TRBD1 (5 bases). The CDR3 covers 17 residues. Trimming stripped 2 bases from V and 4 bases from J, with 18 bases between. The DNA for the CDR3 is TGTGCCAGCAGTTTATGGGTAGGGACCGAATGGAATCAGCCCCAGCATTTT. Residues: CASSLWVGTEWNQPQHF.

CDR3 sequence (DNA): TGTGCCAGCAGCTTAACAGGAAGAGCACAAGAGACCCAGTACTTC. Protein: CASSLTGRAQETQYF. The rearrangement links TRBV7-2 to TRBJ2-5; D may be TRBD1 (5 bases). Germline CDR1 is SGHTA and CDR2 is FQGNSA. This CDR3 comprises 15 residues. Trimming removed 2 bases from V and 2 bases from J, with 12 bases in between.

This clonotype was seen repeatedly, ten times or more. The CDR3 reads CSARELRRTSATGELFF. The CDR3 DNA reads as TGCAGTGCTAGAGAACTTCGCAGGACTTCGGCTACCGGGGAGCTGTTTTTT. The J gene is TRBJ2-2, the V gene TRBV20-1, with D tentatively TRBD2 (5 bases). Germline V gene lookup returns CDR1 DFQATT and CDR2 SNEGSKA (reference sequence). The CDR3 extends over 17 amino acids. V lost 0 bases, J lost 5 bases, and 19 bases lay in between.

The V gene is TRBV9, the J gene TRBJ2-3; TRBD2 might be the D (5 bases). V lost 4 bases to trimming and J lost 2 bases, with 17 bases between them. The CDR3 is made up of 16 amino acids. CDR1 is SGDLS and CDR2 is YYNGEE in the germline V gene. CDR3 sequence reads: CASSPLGGDPTDTQYF. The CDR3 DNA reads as TGTGCCAGCAGCCCCCTTGGAGGAGATCCCACAGATACGCAGTATTTT.

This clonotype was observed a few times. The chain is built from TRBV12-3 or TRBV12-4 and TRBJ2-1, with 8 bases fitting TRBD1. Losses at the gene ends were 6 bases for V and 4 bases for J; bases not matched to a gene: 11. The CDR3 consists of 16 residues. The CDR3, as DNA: TGTGCCAGCAGGGCCCTACAGGGGGATTTATACAATGAGCAGTTCTTC. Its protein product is CASRALQGDLYNEQFF.

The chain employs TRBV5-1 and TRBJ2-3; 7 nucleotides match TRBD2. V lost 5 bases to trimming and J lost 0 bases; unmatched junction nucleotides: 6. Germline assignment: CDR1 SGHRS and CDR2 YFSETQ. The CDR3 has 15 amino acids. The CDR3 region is CASRPAGTSTDTQYF. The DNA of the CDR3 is TGCGCCAGCAGGCCAGCGGGAACTAGCACAGATACGCAGTATTTT.

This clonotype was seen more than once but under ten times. In DNA, the CDR3 is TGTGCCAGCAGCCCAACACAGGGAAGGACTGGAAACACCATATATTTT. Its protein is CASSPTQGRTGNTIYF. This sequence joins TRBV7-9 and TRBJ1-3; TRBD1 is a possible D gene (6 bases). The germline CDR1 and CDR2 sequences are SEHNR and FQNEAQ (reference sequence). The CDR3 loop spans 16 amino acids. Between the trimmed V and J ends, which lost 5 bases and 2 bases, there was a span of 16 bases.

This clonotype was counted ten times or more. In DNA form, the CDR3 reads TGTGCCAGCAGCCGCGTGAGGGCAACGGGAAACACCATATATTTT. The encoded protein is CASSRVRATGNTIYF. The rearrangement links TRBV6-5 to TRBJ1-3; no firm D call. Germline CDR1 is MNHEY and CDR2 is SVGAGI. The CDR3 covers 15 residues. The ends were cut back, 6 bases at V and 4 bases at J, with 16 bases in the middle.

CDR3: CAIKARLAGENTGELFF. CDR3 coding DNA: TGTGCCATCAAAGCGAGGCTAGCGGGAGAAAACACCGGGGAGCTGTTTTTT. The gene calls are TRBV10-3 and TRBJ2-2, with 10 bases aligning to TRBD2. Trimming removed 7 bases from V and 2 bases from J; junction bases left unmatched: 10. The germline gives CDR1 ENHRY, CDR2 SYGVKD. CDR3 size: 17 residues.

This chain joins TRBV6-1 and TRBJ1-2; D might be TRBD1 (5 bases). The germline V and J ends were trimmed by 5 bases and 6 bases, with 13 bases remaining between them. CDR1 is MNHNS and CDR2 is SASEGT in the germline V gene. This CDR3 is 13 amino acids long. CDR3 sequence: CASSQIRDNGYTF. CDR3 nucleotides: TGTGCCAGCAGTCAAATCAGGGATAATGGCTACACCTTC.

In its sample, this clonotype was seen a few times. The CDR3 DNA reads TGTGCCAGCAGCTGGGGGAGGGTGGGATACAATGAGCAGTTCTTC. Protein product: CASSWGRVGYNEQFF. The chain joins TRBV5-6 to TRBJ2-1; 7 nucleotides line up with TRBD2. The CDR3 length is 15 residues. J gave up 4 bases and V 3 bases, and 7 bases lay outside the gene matches. Germline-derived CDR1 and CDR2 are SGHDT and YYEEEE.

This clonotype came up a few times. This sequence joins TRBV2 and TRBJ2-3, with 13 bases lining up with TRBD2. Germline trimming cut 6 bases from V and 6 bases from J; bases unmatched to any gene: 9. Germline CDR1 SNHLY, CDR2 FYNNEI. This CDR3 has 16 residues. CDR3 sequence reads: CASREGLAGKSDTQYF. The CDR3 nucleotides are TGTGCCAGCAGAGAGGGACTAGCGGGAAAGTCGGATACGCAGTATTTT.

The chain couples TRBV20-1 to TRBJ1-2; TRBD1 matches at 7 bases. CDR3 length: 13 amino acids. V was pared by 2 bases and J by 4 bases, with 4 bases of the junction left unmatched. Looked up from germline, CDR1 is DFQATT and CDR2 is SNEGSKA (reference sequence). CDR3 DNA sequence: TGCAGTGCTAGATCAGGACAGGCCTATGGCTACACCTTC. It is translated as CSARSGQAYGYTF.

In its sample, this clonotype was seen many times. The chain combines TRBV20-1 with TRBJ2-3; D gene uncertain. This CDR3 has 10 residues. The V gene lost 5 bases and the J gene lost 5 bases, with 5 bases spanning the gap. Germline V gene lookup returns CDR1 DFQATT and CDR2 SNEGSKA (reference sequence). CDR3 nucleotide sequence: TGCAGTGCTGTAGTAGATACGCAGTATTTT. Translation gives CSAVVDTQYF.

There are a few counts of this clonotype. The CDR3 region has the DNA TGTGCCAGCTCACCGGAAGCGCCAGGGGGGGTATTTGAGCAGTTCTTC. Protein: CASSPEAPGGVFEQFF. V usage is TRBV18 and J usage is TRBJ2-1; D could derive from TRBD1 or TRBD2 (7 bases each). The V end was cut by 3 bases, the J end by 9 bases, with 21 bases between. The CDR3 loop spans 16 amino acids. Germline V gene sequence: CDR1 KGHSH, CDR2 LQKENI.

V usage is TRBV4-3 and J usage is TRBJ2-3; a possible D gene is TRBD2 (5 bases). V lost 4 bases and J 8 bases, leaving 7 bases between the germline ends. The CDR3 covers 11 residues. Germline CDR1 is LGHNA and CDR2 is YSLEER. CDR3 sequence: CASSPGSTQYF. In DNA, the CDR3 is TGCGCCAGCAGCCCTGGGAGTACGCAGTATTTT.

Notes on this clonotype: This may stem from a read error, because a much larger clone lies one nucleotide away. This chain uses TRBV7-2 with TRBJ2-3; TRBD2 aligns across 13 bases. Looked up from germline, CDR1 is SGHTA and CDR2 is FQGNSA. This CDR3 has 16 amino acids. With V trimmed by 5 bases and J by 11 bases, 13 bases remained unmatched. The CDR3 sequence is CASSPTSGGAAVRQYF. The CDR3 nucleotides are TGTGCCAGCAGCCCAACTAGCGGGGGGGCCGCAGTCAGGCAGTATTTT. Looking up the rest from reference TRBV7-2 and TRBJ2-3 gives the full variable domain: GAGVSQSPSNKVTEKGKDVELRCDPISGHTALYWYRQSLGQGLEFLIYFQGNSAPDKSGLPSDRFSAERTGGSVSTLTIQRTQQEDSAVYLCASSPTSGGAAVRQYFGPGTRLTVL.

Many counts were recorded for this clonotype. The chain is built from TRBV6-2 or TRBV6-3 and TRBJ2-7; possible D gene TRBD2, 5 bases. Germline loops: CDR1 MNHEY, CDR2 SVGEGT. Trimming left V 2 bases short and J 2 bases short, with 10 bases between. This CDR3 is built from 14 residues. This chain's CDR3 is CASSYTGLTYEQYF. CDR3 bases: TGTGCCAGCAGTTACACCGGACTCACCTACGAGCAGTACTTC.

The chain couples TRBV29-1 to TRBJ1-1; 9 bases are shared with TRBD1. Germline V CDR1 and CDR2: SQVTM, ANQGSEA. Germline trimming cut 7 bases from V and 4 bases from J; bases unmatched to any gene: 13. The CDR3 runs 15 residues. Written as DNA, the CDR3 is TGCAGCGCCGACCGGGACAGGGTCCGTGGCACTGAAGCTTTCTTT. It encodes CSADRDRVRGTEAFF.